These T cell receptor beta chains were read from a single sample in a study of blood T cell repertoires in COVID-19. TCRdb keeps only in-frame clones here, not all; method: immunoSEQ multiplex PCR. The sample has hundreds of thousands of clones; about 86% are singletons. Sample: peripheral blood. Receptors were obtained from a woman aged 70-85 years with COVID-19, enrolled during active disease. The CDR3 runs from the conserved cysteine through the conserved F or W. A D gene is named only where the DNA matches it firmly. Size is omitted from some rows. Given values are once, few, many or a class for expanded clones.

TGTGCCAGCAGTTTATCGGGACTAGTTCTTCCCATTCAGTACTTC	CASSLSGLVLPIQYF	NA	TRBD2	TRBV27	TRBJ2-4
TGCAGCGTTGGGGACAGGGGCCGACAAGAGACCCAGTACTTC	CSVGDRGRQETQYF	NA	TRBD1	TRBV29-1	TRBJ2-5
TGTGCCAGCAGTTTGAGACAGTACAATGAGCAGTTCTTC	CASSLRQYNEQFF	NA	NA	TRBV6-5	TRBJ2-1
TGTGCCAGCACCCCGGGCGGATGGGCCCGGGGTGAGCAGTTCTTC	CASTPGGWARGEQFF	many	NA	TRBV5-6	TRBJ2-1
TGTGCCAGCAAGCAGGCTCCACATATTGATACGCAGTATTTT	CASKQAPHIDTQYF	NA	NA	TRBV7-9	TRBJ2-3
TGTGCCAGCTCACCTGACAGGCTGATACATCAGCCCCAGCATTTT	CASSPDRLIHQPQHF	few	NA	TRBV18	TRBJ1-5
TGTGCCAGCTCCCTCCCCGGGACAGCGGACAATGAGCAGTTCTTC	CASSLPGTADNEQFF	NA	TRBD1	TRBV18	TRBJ2-1
TGCAGCGTGGGGGACAGGGGTAATGAGCAGTTCTTC	CSVGDRGNEQFF	NA	TRBD1	TRBV29-1	TRBJ2-1
TGTGCCAGCAGCGAAGGGGGATCTAGCTCCTATAATTCACCCCTCCACTTT	CASSEGGSSSYNSPLHF	NA	NA	TRBV9	TRBJ1-6
TGTGCCAGCTCACCACCCCGAGGGCGGGGGCAAGAGACCCAGTACTTC	CASSPPRGRGQETQYF	NA	TRBD2	TRBV18	TRBJ2-5
TGTGCCAGTAGTATCGGACAGGAAAATGGCTACACCTTC	CASSIGQENGYTF	NA	TRBD1	TRBV19	TRBJ1-2
TGCGCCAGCAGCCACCCGGGACAGGGGAACACTGAAGCTTTCTTT	CASSHPGQGNTEAFF	NA	TRBD1	TRBV4-1	TRBJ1-1
TGTGCCACAAGGGAGTCCCAAGCCTACGAGCAGTACTTC	CATRESQAYEQYF	NA	NA	TRBV15	TRBJ2-7
TGTGCCAGTCAACCCTTAGCGGGGGGCGCGAGTACGCAGTATTTT	CASQPLAGGASTQYF	NA	TRBD2	TRBV19	TRBJ2-3
TGCGCCAGCAGCTTGAGTGGGCATCAAGAAAAACTGTTTTTT	CASSLSGHQEKLFF	NA	NA	TRBV5-1	TRBJ1-4
TGTGCCAGCAGCCTTTTGGGGACTTCCCAAAACATTCAGTACTTC	CASSLLGTSQNIQYF	NA	NA	TRBV5-6	TRBJ2-4
TGTGCCAGTAGAACCGGACAACTCAACACTGAAGCTTTCTTT	CASRTGQLNTEAFF	NA	NA	TRBV19	TRBJ1-1
TGTGCCAGCAGTAGGACGGGGAATCCCTACGAGCAGTACTTC	CASSRTGNPYEQYF	NA	NA	TRBV27	TRBJ2-7
TGTGCCAGCAGCCCGGCCGGGACAGGGTACTATGGCTACACCTTC	CASSPAGTGYYGYTF	NA	TRBD1	TRBV11-1	TRBJ1-2
TGTGCCAGCAGCGACCGGGACTCCCCCGGGGGGACCCAGTACTTC	CASSDRDSPGGTQYF	NA	NA	TRBV7-2	TRBJ2-5
TGTGCCAGCAGCTTAGAGGGAGGGACACCCCTCCACTTT	CASSLEGGTPLHF	NA	NA	TRBV7-2	TRBJ1-6
TGTGCCAGCAGGCAGGACAGGGGAGCTGGAAACACCATATATTTT	CASRQDRGAGNTIYF	NA	TRBD1	TRBV2	TRBJ1-3
TGTGCCAGCAGCTCGACCTGGACACCTACCTACGAGCAGTACTTC	CASSSTWTPTYEQYF	NA	NA	TRBV7-6	TRBJ2-7
TGTGCCATTAGACAGGGGAATAATAATTCACCCCTCCACTTT	CAIRQGNNNSPLHF	NA	TRBD1	TRBV10-3	TRBJ1-6
TGTGCCAGCAGTTTAGGCGGGAATAACCAGCCCCAGCATTTT	CASSLGGNNQPQHF	NA	NA	TRBV27	TRBJ1-5
TGTGCCAGCAGCCAACTAAGCGGGGGTCTCAATGAGCAGTTCTTC	CASSQLSGGLNEQFF	NA	TRBD2	TRBV3-1/TRBV3-2	TRBJ2-1
TGTGCCAGCAGCGTAGCTTCGTTTGGCTACACCTTC	CASSVASFGYTF	NA	NA	TRBV9	TRBJ1-2
TGTGCCAGCAGCTTGGTGGGGACAGGGGAGGAAAAACTGTTTTTT	CASSLVGTGEEKLFF	NA	TRBD1	TRBV5-6	TRBJ1-4
TGTGCCAGCAGCTTGGGCCTAAGACAACAGGGGAGATATAACTATGGCTACACCTTC	CASSLGLRQQGRYNYGYTF	NA	TRBD1	TRBV5-5	TRBJ1-2
TGCAGCGTTGAAGCGGACAGGGGGCGAGAGACCCAGTACTTC	CSVEADRGRETQYF	NA	TRBD1	TRBV29-1	TRBJ2-5
TGTGCCAGCAGCCCCGGACAGTACTCCTACGAGCAGTACTTC	CASSPGQYSYEQYF	NA	NA	TRBV6-5	TRBJ2-7
TGTGCCAGCAGTTTGGGAATAGCGGGTCGCACCGGGGAGCTGTTTTTT	CASSLGIAGRTGELFF	NA	TRBD2	TRBV6-6	TRBJ2-2
TGTGCCAGCAGTGCAGGGGGCGTCTACAATGAGCAGTTCTTC	CASSAGGVYNEQFF	NA	TRBD1	TRBV2	TRBJ2-1
TGTGCCAGCAGCCAGGGACTAGCGGGGGTGGATGAGCAGTTCTTC	CASSQGLAGVDEQFF	NA	TRBD2	TRBV4-2	TRBJ2-1
TGTGCCAGCAGCCGAGGGGGCACTGAAGCTTTCTTT	CASSRGGTEAFF	few	NA	TRBV7-9	TRBJ1-1
TGTGCCAGCAGCCCCGTACAGGGGCCTGAAGCTTTCTTT	CASSPVQGPEAFF	NA	TRBD1	TRBV6-5	TRBJ1-1
TGTGCCAGCAGCTCTCCGTTAGCGAAAGATACGCAGTATTTT	CASSSPLAKDTQYF	NA	NA	TRBV4-2	TRBJ2-3
TGTGCCAGCAGCCCGGGACTAGCGGGATCTTCGAGCTCCTACAATGAGCAGTTCTTC	CASSPGLAGSSSSYNEQFF	once	TRBD2	TRBV7-2	TRBJ2-1
TGCGCCAGCAGCTATCCGAGGGGGAGAAACACCGGGGAGCTGTTTTTT	CASSYPRGRNTGELFF	NA	NA	TRBV4-1	TRBJ2-2
TGTGCCACCAGGGACGGCGGGGGGGGCAATGAGCAGTTCTTC	CATRDGGGGNEQFF	NA	TRBD2	TRBV24-1	TRBJ2-1
TGCGCCAGCAAAGTGGGGGCCCCTCTAAGCACAGATACGCAGTATTTT	CASKVGAPLSTDTQYF	NA	NA	TRBV10-1	TRBJ2-3
TGTGCCTGGAGTGTCGGCAGGGGTGGTAATCAGCCCCAGCATTTT	CAWSVGRGGNQPQHF	NA	NA	TRBV30	TRBJ1-5
TGTGCCAGCAGCCAACAGGGTCCGGGCGAGCAGTACTTC	CASSQQGPGEQYF	NA	NA	TRBV7-2	TRBJ2-7
TGCGCCAGCAGAACGGGAGACACTGAAGCTTTCTTT	CASRTGDTEAFF	once	NA	TRBV5-1	TRBJ1-1